Below, 22 T cell receptor beta chains from the same sample are listed, as sequenced in a study of T cell repertoires in cytomegalovirus infection. TCRdb reprocessed the reads via MiXCR and lists one record per CDR3 protein. The sample consists of 650,000 to 850,000 distinct CDR3 sequences, roughly 28% of them appearing once. These receptors' targets are unknown. The sequenced sample was cultured CD8+ T cells from PBMCs, obtained from culture after CMV antigen stimulation. These receptors were collected from a human donor in good health (CMV status not recorded). Some clones in this sample may be carry-over from other donors' samples.

This chain uses TRBV4-3 with TRBJ2-3, with 12 bases that match TRBD2. This CDR3 comprises 19 residues. Germline CDR1 and CDR2: LGHNA and YSLEER. Trimming removed 0 bases from V and 2 bases from J; junction bases left unmatched: 9. The chain's CDR3 is CASSQDWASGGEFTDTQYF. For the CDR3, the DNA is TGCGCCAGCAGCCAAGATTGGGCTAGCGGGGGGGAATTCACAGATACGCAGTATTTT.

This clonotype has at least ten counts. The chain combines TRBV7-6 with TRBJ2-7; a possible D gene is TRBD2 (6 bases). V was shortened by 1 base and J by 7 bases, with 20 bases between the two germline ends. The CDR3 runs to 16 residues. Germline V CDR1 and CDR2: SGHVS, FNYEAQ. For the CDR3, the DNA is TGTGCCAGCAGCTTAGATCTGGCGGGGCGGCTTGAGGAGCAGTACTTC. Translating it yields CASSLDLAGRLEEQYF.

This clonotype was seen a handful of times. This sequence joins TRBV6-2 or TRBV6-3 and TRBJ2-1, with 13 nucleotides matching TRBD2. V was pared by 6 bases and J by 5 bases, with 16 bases of the junction left unmatched. Germline CDR1 is MNHEY and CDR2 is SVGEGT. The CDR3 spans 19 residues. This CDR3 reads CASSGSGLAGWGPNNEQFF. The CDR3 bases are TGTGCCAGCAGCGGCTCGGGACTAGCGGGGTGGGGGCCTAACAATGAGCAGTTCTTC.

The chain carries TRBV5-4 and TRBJ2-1; D is perhaps TRBD2 (6 bases). The germline CDR1 and CDR2 sequences are SGHNT and YYREEE (reference sequence). This CDR3 contains 16 residues. The V end was cut by 5 bases, the J end by 2 bases, with 17 bases between. The CDR3 here is CASRLSREATYNEQFF. The CDR3 bases are TGTGCCAGCAGGCTCTCAAGGGAGGCGACCTACAATGAGCAGTTCTTC.

The rearrangement uses TRBV29-1 and TRBJ2-2; D perhaps matches TRBD2 (5 bases). Trimming cost V 3 bases and J 0 bases, with 8 bases left between them. The length of the CDR3 is 14 residues. CDR1 and CDR2 (germline): SQVTM, ANQGSEA. CDR3 protein: CSVEGGSNTGELFF. The CDR3 coding sequence is TGCAGCGTTGAGGGCGGGTCGAACACCGGGGAGCTGTTTTTT.

This clonotype has a handful of counts. The J gene is TRBJ2-2, the V gene TRBV6-1; D gene unclear. CDR1 and CDR2 (germline): MNHNS, SASEGT. The CDR3 runs to 13 residues. Between the trimmed V and J ends, which lost 8 bases and 3 bases, there was a span of 10 bases. CDR3 bases: TGTGCCAGCGAGAGACCGTACACCGGGGAGCTGTTTTTT. Amino acids: CASERPYTGELFF.

A single count supports this clonotype. CDR3 loop: CATSRVQGDQPQHF. In nucleotides, the CDR3 is TGTGCCACCAGCAGAGTCCAGGGCGATCAGCCCCAGCATTTT. The V and J genes are TRBV15 and TRBJ1-5; tentatively, D is TRBD1 (5 bases). Germline lookup yields CDR1 LNHNV and CDR2 YYDKDF (reference sequence). V was clipped by 1 base and J by 5 bases, with 9 bases between them. This CDR3 is 14 amino acids long.

The chain has TRBV6-2 or TRBV6-3 and TRBJ2-5; TRBD1 or TRBD2 may be the D gene (6 bases each). Germline V gives CDR1 MNHEY, CDR2 SVGEGT. Trimming took 6 bases from V and 0 from J, leaving 14 bases between them. The CDR3 spans 15 residues. In DNA, the CDR3 is TGTGCCAGCAGGGGGGGCGGCAGGTACCAAGAGACCCAGTACTTC. It encodes CASRGGGRYQETQYF.

This clonotype has only a few counts. The chain combines TRBV7-9 with TRBJ1-2; no clear D. Trimming took 0 bases from V and 8 from J, leaving 7 bases between them. Per germline, CDR1 SEHNR and CDR2 FQNEAQ (reference sequence). CDR3 size: 12 residues. CDR3 sequence reads: CASSLAPPGYTF. DNA of the CDR3: TGTGCCAGCAGCTTAGCTCCCCCGGGCTACACCTTC. The variable domain in full, completed from reference TRBV7-9 and TRBJ1-2, reads DTGVSQNPRHKITKRGQNVTFRCDPISEHNRLYWYRQTLGQGPEFLTYFQNEAQLEKSRLLSDRFSAERPKGSFSTLEIQRTEQGDSAMYLCASSLAPPGYTFGSGTRLTVV.

As concerns this clonotype: The junction departs from the called germline gene at one end, perhaps through a read error. This chain joins TRBV7-6 and TRBJ1-4; D is possibly TRBD1 (5 bases). The CDR3 has 12 amino acids. CDR1 is SGHVS and CDR2 is FNYEAQ in the germline V gene. The CDR3 region has the DNA TGTGCCAGCAAATCTTGGGGGGAAAAACCGTTTTTT. Protein: CASKSWGEKPFF.

Here the CDR3 DNA reads TGTGCCAGTAGTATAGAACACAGGGCGGCGGATTATAGCAATCAGCCCCAGCATTTT. The encoded protein is CASSIEHRAADYSNQPQHF. V is TRBV19 and J is TRBJ1-5, with a tentative D call TRBD1 (6 bases). Germline values: CDR1 LNHDA, CDR2 SQIVND (reference sequence). The ends were cut back, 0 bases at V and 0 bases at J, with 18 bases in the middle. This CDR3 contains 19 residues.

CDR3 sequence reads: CASSTLGASKETQYF. The CDR3 DNA reads TGTGCCAGCAGCACGTTAGGTGCTAGCAAGGAGACCCAGTACTTC. This chain joins TRBV27 and TRBJ2-5; D is possibly TRBD2 (5 bases). CDR3 length equals 15 residues. Germline V gives CDR1 MNHEY, CDR2 SMNVEV (reference sequence). V was shortened by 6 bases and J by 5 bases, with 19 bases between the two germline ends.

This rearrangement joins TRBV5-5 to TRBJ1-5, with D perhaps TRBD1 (5 bases). The CDR3 totals 16 residues. V lost 0 bases to trimming and J lost 2 bases, with 12 bases between them. Germline lookup yields CDR1 SGHKS and CDR2 YYEKEE (reference sequence). CDR3 residues: CASSLVQVGGNQPQHF. The DNA of the CDR3 is TGTGCCAGCAGCTTGGTACAGGTCGGCGGCAATCAGCCCCAGCATTTT.

This clonotype has a handful of counts. This rearrangement joins TRBV6-1 to TRBJ2-1, with D perhaps assigned TRBD1 or TRBD2 (6 bases each). Germline assignment: CDR1 MNHNS and CDR2 SASEGT. The CDR3 has 15 amino acids. Trimming pared 2 bases from V and 4 bases from J, leaving 12 bases between. CDR3: CASSELGGLYNEQFF. CDR3 sequence (DNA): TGTGCCAGCAGTGAACTAGGGGGGTTATACAATGAGCAGTTCTTC.

This clonotype came up many times. The chain joins TRBV2 to TRBJ2-1; 8 bases match TRBD1. With V trimmed by 6 bases and J by 6 bases, 10 bases remained unmatched. This CDR3 is 15 amino acids long. Germline CDR1 is SNHLY and CDR2 is FYNNEI. DNA for the CDR3: TGTGCCAGCAGCCTTGGGGGGACAGGATCCAATGAGCAGTTCTTC. Its protein product is CASSLGGTGSNEQFF.

This clonotype was detected a few times. This chain connects TRBV7-2 to TRBJ2-1, with 8 positions matching TRBD2. The V gene's germline CDR1 is SGHTA and CDR2 FQGNSA. CDR3 size: 13 residues. Germline trimming cut 10 bases from V and 7 bases from J; bases unmatched to any gene: 9. The CDR3 DNA reads TGTGCCATCCTTAGCGGGGAGGGAAATGAGCAGTTCTTC. Encoded protein: CAILSGEGNEQFF.

This clonotype was counted only a few times. The chain links TRBV27 to TRBJ2-7; maybe TRBD1 (6 bases). Germline V gene sequence: CDR1 MNHEY, CDR2 SMNVEV (reference sequence). This CDR3 has 13 residues. The V gene lost 0 bases and the J gene lost 4 bases, with 7 bases spanning the gap. CDR3 sequence: CASSLSGQYEQYF. CDR3 nucleotide sequence: TGTGCCAGCAGTTTATCCGGACAGTACGAGCAGTACTTC.

This clonotype was seen a handful of times. This chain connects TRBV6-5 to TRBJ1-1, with D possibly matching TRBD1 (5 bases). Germline CDR1 is MNHEY and CDR2 is SVGAGI. With 2 bases removed from V and 1 base from J, the gap between germline ends came to 8 bases. This CDR3 has 14 residues. The CDR3 bases are TGTGCCAGCAGTTACGAGGGGACGAACACTGAAGCTTTCTTT. Residues: CASSYEGTNTEAFF.

In this sample, this clonotype turned up many times. The chain joins TRBV7-2 to TRBJ2-3; D not resolved. V was shortened by 3 bases and J by 0 bases, with 16 bases between the two germline ends. CDR3 length equals 17 residues. Germline values: CDR1 SGHTA, CDR2 FQGNSA. CDR3 DNA: TGTGCCAGCAGCTTCCCTTCTACAGCGCCTAGCACAGATACGCAGTATTTT. Its protein product is CASSFPSTAPSTDTQYF.

In this sample, this clonotype turned up a few times. This chain uses TRBV6-1 with TRBJ1-6; 8 nucleotides align to TRBD1. CDR1 is MNHNS and CDR2 is SASEGT in the germline V gene. V shed 5 bases, J shed 8 bases, and the junction held 11 bases outside the gene matches. There are 16 residues in the CDR3. CDR3 in amino acids: CASSPGQGYWDSPLHF. In DNA, the CDR3 is TGTGCCAGCAGTCCCGGACAGGGTTATTGGGATTCACCCCTCCACTTT.

In its sample, this clonotype was seen a few times. The rearrangement joins TRBV7-9 to TRBJ1-1; the D is unclear. V gave up 3 bases and J gave up 8 bases, with 13 bases separating them. Germline V gives CDR1 SEHNR, CDR2 FQNEAQ (reference sequence). This CDR3 spans 13 amino acids. The CDR3 here is CASSFPRGGEAFF. The CDR3 DNA follows: TGTGCCAGCAGCTTTCCACGGGGAGGAGAAGCTTTCTTT.

This clonotype was picked up a small number of times. This chain joins TRBV10-3 and TRBJ1-1; D remains unclear. Trimming pared 10 bases from V and 4 bases from J, leaving 19 bases between. Looked up from germline, CDR1 is ENHRY and CDR2 is SYGVKD. The CDR3 covers 14 residues. The CDR3 DNA reads as TGTGCCACCCGACAAGGTGAAAGGGTCACTGAAGCTTTCTTT. This translates into CATRQGERVTEAFF.